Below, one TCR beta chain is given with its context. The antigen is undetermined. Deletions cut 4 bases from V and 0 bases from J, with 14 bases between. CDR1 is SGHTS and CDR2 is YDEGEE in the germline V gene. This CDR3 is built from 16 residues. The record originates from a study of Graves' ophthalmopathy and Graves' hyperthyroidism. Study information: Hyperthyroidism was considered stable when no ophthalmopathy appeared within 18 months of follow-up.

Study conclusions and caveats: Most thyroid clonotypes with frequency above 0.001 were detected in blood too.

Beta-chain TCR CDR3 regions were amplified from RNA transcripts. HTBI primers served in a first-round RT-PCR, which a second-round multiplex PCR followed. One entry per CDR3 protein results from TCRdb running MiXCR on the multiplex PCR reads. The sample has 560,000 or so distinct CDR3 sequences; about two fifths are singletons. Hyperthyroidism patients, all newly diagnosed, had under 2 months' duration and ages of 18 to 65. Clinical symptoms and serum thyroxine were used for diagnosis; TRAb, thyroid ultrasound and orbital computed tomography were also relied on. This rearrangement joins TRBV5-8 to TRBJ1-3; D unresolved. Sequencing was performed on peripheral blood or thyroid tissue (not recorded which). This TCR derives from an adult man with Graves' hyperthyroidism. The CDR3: CASSQDGGSSGNTIYF. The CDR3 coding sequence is TGTGCCAGCAGCCAAGATGGCGGTTCCTCTGGAAACACCATATATTTT.